This passage covers 17 T cell receptor beta chains from one sample sequenced in a study of blood T cell repertoires in COVID-19. The table came from immunoSEQ multiplex PCR; TCRdb's copy has only in-frame clones and leaves some out. The sample has under 300,000 clones, approximately 86% seen once; the top ten hold around 3.6%. The sequenced sample consisted of peripheral blood. These receptors originate from a man between 18 and 35 years old with active or convalescent COVID-19.

The V and J genes are TRBV9 and TRBJ2-7; D possibly corresponds to TRBD2 (7 bases). The V end was cut by 4 bases, the J end by 5 bases, with 22 bases between. Germline lookup yields CDR1 SGDLS and CDR2 YYNGEE. CDR3 length: 16 amino acids. This CDR3 is CASSPGGTSIGHEQYF. CDR3 in DNA: TGTGCCAGCAGCCCGGGGGGCACCTCGATTGGACACGAGCAGTACTTC.

The rearrangement joins TRBV11-2 to TRBJ1-1; D not certain. Germline V gives CDR1 SGHAT, CDR2 FQNNGV. This CDR3 spans 13 amino acids. Trimming removed 1 base at V and 3 bases at J, with 6 bases between. The CDR3 region is CASSLALYTEAFF. The CDR3 DNA reads as TGTGCCAGCAGCTTAGCCCTTTACACTGAAGCTTTCTTT.

V and J are TRBV27 and TRBJ1-1; a weak D match, TRBD1 (6 bases). The germline V gene encodes CDR1 MNHEY and CDR2 SMNVEV (reference sequence). V gave up 6 bases and J gave up 1 base, with 12 bases separating them. The length of the CDR3 is 14 residues. The CDR3 region has the DNA TGTGCCAGCAGGACGGACAGACCGAACACTGAAGCTTTCTTT. Protein product: CASRTDRPNTEAFF.

This sequence joins TRBV9 and TRBJ1-2, with 9 bases matching TRBD1. The CDR3 has 14 amino acids. V dropped 3 bases and J dropped 8; count of bases not matched to a gene: 8. CDR1 is SGDLS, CDR2 YYNGEE, per germline. The CDR3 DNA follows: TGTGCCAGCAGCGCGTCGGGACAGGGCGACGGCTACACCTTC. This encodes CASSASGQGDGYTF.

The V call is TRBV29-1, the J call TRBJ2-7; 7 bases are shared with TRBD1. Per germline, CDR1 SQVTM and CDR2 ANQGSEA. The junction had 4 bases not matched to a gene; V was cut back by 5 bases and J by 3 bases. This CDR3 spans 12 amino acids. As DNA, the CDR3 is TGCAGCGTTAGGGACAGCTTCTACGAGCAGTACTTC. This codes for CSVRDSFYEQYF.

The chain has TRBV11-2 and TRBJ2-4; 10 nucleotides agree with TRBD2. This CDR3 comprises 16 residues. Looked up from germline, CDR1 is SGHAT and CDR2 is FQNNGV. Trimming cost V 2 bases and J 3 bases; bases outside gene matches: 4. CDR3 sequence reads: CASSLTSGKVKNIQYF. The CDR3 DNA reads TGTGCCAGCAGCTTAACTAGCGGGAAAGTCAAAAACATTCAGTACTTC.

V usage is TRBV27 and J usage is TRBJ1-1; 7 bases fit TRBD1. The length of the CDR3 is 18 residues. The V segment lost 3 bases and the J segment 5 bases; nucleotides outside the gene matches: 18. Germline V gene data show CDR1 as MNHEY and CDR2 as SMNVEV (reference sequence). For the CDR3, the DNA is TGTGCCAGCAGTTTTGACCCCCGGGACAGACTTGGGGGGACTGAAGCTTTCTTT. This encodes CASSFDPRDRLGGTEAFF.

The rearrangement links TRBV10-3 to TRBJ2-2; TRBD2 agrees at 11 bases. V trimming: 6 bases; J trimming: 5 bases; junction bases outside the gene matches: 8. Germline V gene data show CDR1 as ENHRY and CDR2 as SYGVKD. This CDR3 comprises 16 residues. CDR3 protein: CAIRKTSGSGTGELFF. CDR3 DNA sequence: TGTGCCATCAGGAAAACTAGCGGGAGTGGGACCGGGGAGCTGTTTTTT.

The chain couples TRBV6-5 to TRBJ1-1; D is undetermined. This CDR3 has 11 amino acids. Per the germline V gene, CDR1 is MNHEY and CDR2 is SVGAGI. Trimming left V 5 bases short and J 7 bases short, with 8 bases between. This chain's CDR3 is CASSTGIEAFF. CDR3 nucleotide sequence: TGTGCCAGCAGTACGGGAATTGAAGCTTTCTTT.

The chain carries TRBV7-3 and TRBJ2-2, with D possibly matching TRBD1 (6 bases). V was trimmed by 0 bases and J by 2 bases, leaving 7 bases between them. CDR1 and CDR2 (germline): SGHTA, FQGTGA. The CDR3 totals 15 residues. The CDR3 region is CASSLTGTNTGELFF. CDR3 in DNA: TGTGCCAGCAGCTTAACGGGGACAAACACCGGGGAGCTGTTTTTT.

This rearrangement joins TRBV3-1 (or the pseudogene TRBV3-2) to TRBJ2-2; 8 nucleotides match TRBD2. V was clipped by 0 bases and J by 0 bases; unmatched bases: 0. CDR3 size: 16 residues. Germline V CDR1 and CDR2: LGHDT, YNNKEL (reference sequence). This CDR3 reads CASSQELAANTGELFF. CDR3 sequence (DNA): TGTGCCAGCAGCCAAGAACTAGCGGCGAACACCGGGGAGCTGTTTTTT.

This rearrangement joins TRBV21-1 to TRBJ2-4; no DNA check was done on the table's D call, TRBD1. TRBV21-1 is tagged as a pseudogene. This CDR3 spans 19 amino acids. CDR3 bases: TGTGCCAGCAGCATGGAGGACAGGGGGCTGGACAGGGCCAAAAACATTCAGTACTTC. It encodes CASSMEDRGLDRAKNIQYF.

The V and J genes are TRBV7-2 and TRBJ2-1; 9 nucleotides align to TRBD1. V lost 5 bases to trimming and J lost 8 bases; unmatched junction nucleotides: 13. The CDR3 is 16 residues long. Germline V gives CDR1 SGHTA, CDR2 FQGNSA. CDR3 DNA: TGTGCCAGCAGCGGTTCTCGGGACAGGGTATTTTATGAGCAGTTCTTC. Translating gives CASSGSRDRVFYEQFF.

The rearrangement uses TRBV30 and TRBJ1-2, with 7 bases aligning to TRBD1. This CDR3 contains 12 residues. V gave up 3 bases and J gave up 2 bases; unmatched junction bases: 0. CDR1 and CDR2 from the germline V gene are GTSNPN and SVGIG (reference sequence). The CDR3 protein is CAWRTGNYGYTF. The CDR3 coding sequence is TGTGCCTGGAGGACAGGGAACTATGGCTACACCTTC.

This clone was found once. This sequence joins TRBV3-1 (or the pseudogene TRBV3-2) and TRBJ1-3, with a possible D match to TRBD1 (6 bases). Trimming left V 1 base short and J 7 bases short, with 8 bases between. Germline V CDR1 and CDR2: LGHDT, YNNKEL (reference sequence). This CDR3 has 13 amino acids. CDR3 residues: CASSQAQGNTIYF. In DNA, the CDR3 is TGTGCCAGCAGCCAAGCCCAGGGGAACACCATATATTTT.

The genes are TRBV12-5 and TRBJ2-1; 8 bases map to TRBD2. CDR3 size: 16 residues. CDR1 and CDR2 from the germline V gene are LGHNT and FRNRAP. V lost 0 bases to trimming and J lost 2 bases; unmatched junction nucleotides: 3. The CDR3 region has the DNA TGTGCTAGTGGTTTGGTAGTGACTAGCGCCTACAATGAGCAGTTCTTC. It specifies CASGLVVTSAYNEQFF.

This clone is a singleton in its sample. The chain couples TRBV4-1 to TRBJ1-3; D unresolved. Trimming stripped 0 bases from V and 4 bases from J, with 7 bases between. The CDR3 totals 14 residues. The V gene's germline CDR1 is MGHRA and CDR2 YSYEKL. The CDR3 loop is CASSQDSRGNTIYF. CDR3 coding DNA: TGCGCCAGCAGCCAAGATTCGCGAGGAAACACCATATATTTT.